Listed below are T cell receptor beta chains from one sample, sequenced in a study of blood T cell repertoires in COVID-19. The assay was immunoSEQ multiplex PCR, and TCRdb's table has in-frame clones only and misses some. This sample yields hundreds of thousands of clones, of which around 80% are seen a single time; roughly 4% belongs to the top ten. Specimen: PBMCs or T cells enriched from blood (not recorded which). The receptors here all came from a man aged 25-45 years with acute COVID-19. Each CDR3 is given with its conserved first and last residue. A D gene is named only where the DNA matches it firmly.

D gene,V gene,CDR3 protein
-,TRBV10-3,CAISQSRLVGNTIYF
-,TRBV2,CASGAGSNTGELFF
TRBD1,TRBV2,CASSSRTGQGETQYF
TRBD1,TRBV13,CASARTGTSYTF
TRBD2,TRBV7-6,CASSLEASGLTDTQYF
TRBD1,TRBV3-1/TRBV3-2,CASSQGQGHSPLHF
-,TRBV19,CASSIAGGTDTQYF
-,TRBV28,CASIPRSGELFF
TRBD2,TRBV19,CASRPRGGNEQFF
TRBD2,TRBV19,CASSREPGLAASQETQYF
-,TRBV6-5,CASSSFSTMNTEAFF
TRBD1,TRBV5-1,CASRQGGTEAFF
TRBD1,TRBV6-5,CASSRDRNQPQHF
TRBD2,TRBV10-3,CAIRGSGGYQETQYF
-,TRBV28,CASSSHYGYTF
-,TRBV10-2,CASSEEASNEKLFF
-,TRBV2,CASSGTGLGNTEAFF
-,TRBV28,CASSFYRNRDNSPLHF
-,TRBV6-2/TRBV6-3,CASSHTLTGTNTEAFF
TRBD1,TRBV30,CAWGQGPRSPLHF
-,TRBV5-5,CASSLVIGYTDYGYTF
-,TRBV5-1,CASSLGSLYGYTF
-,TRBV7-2,CASSPQDYNSPLHF
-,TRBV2,CASSPGRHSTDTQYF
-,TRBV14,CASSQDARAYNEQFF
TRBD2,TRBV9,CASSVAAGGPIGELFF
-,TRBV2,CASSGRGGLQKLFF
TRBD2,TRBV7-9,CASSGLAGDLYNEQFF
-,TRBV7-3,CASSLRAEAFF
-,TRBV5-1,CASSLEQGRGSPLHF
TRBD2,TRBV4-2,CASSPRTSGGRGNEQFF
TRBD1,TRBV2,CASRLTGGAPQPQHF
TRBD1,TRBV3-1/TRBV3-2,CASSQETGGLGETQYF
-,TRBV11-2,CASSLARGSSEAFF
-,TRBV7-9,CASSHTNQPQHF
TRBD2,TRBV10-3,CAISTSGGRLETQYF
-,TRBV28,CASSAWGPTEAFF
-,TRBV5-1,CASSLVLDEQFF
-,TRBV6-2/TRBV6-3,CASSSGYSNQPQHF
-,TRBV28,CASRDSGRPYNEQFF
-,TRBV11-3,CASRPTPGTEAFF
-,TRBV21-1,CASSKAGGTQYF
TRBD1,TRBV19,CASSPGGPDPQHF
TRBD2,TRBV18,CASSLRTSGYNEQFF
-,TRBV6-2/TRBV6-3,CASSYWRGRTDTQYF
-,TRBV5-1,CASSSGARLINVAEAFF